This is a list of T cell receptor beta chains from one sample in a study of monozygotic twins with inflammatory bowel disease. No DNA is given; TCRdb re-called the 5' RACE reads and lists each CDR3 protein once. The ten most abundant clones cover approximately 2.4% of a sample with some 450,000 distinct CDR3 sequences. Material for sequencing was blood. Receptors originate from a human donor with ulcerative colitis or Crohn's disease, or a healthy co-twin of an affected twin (not recorded which). The CDR3 runs from the conserved cysteine through the conserved F or W. Fields, in order: J gene, V gene, CDR3 protein.

TRBJ2-5	TRBV18	CASSPWPGAAYQETQYF
TRBJ1-1	TRBV9	CASSVAGGGEAFF
TRBJ2-5	TRBV28	CASNPTGLWWQETQYF
TRBJ2-3	TRBV20-1	CSARVSGTDTQYF
TRBJ2-5	TRBV7-6	CASSPTRWQETQYF
TRBJ1-2	TRBV20-1	CSAIRGPLGYTF
TRBJ2-2	TRBV11-3	CASSYRDRPGELFF
TRBJ2-7	TRBV7-9	CASSSGPEQYF
TRBJ2-1	TRBV3-1	CASSQERAGGRYNEQFF
TRBJ1-2	TRBV4-3	CASSQATGGRWLTF
TRBJ2-4	TRBV20-1	CSARHHSVAIYQAKNIQYF
TRBJ2-7	TRBV28	CASSLDPDPYEQYF
TRBJ1-6	TRBV3-1	CASSTDRANSPLHF
TRBJ2-3	TRBV29-1	CSVAAGERGTDTQYF
TRBJ1-1	TRBV18	CASSPRDREAFF
TRBJ1-5	TRBV27	CASSQLQGYQPQHF
TRBJ1-1	TRBV6-2/TRBV6-3	CASSYHRTGRSEAFF
TRBJ2-5	TRBV20-1	CSASLLAGAGIETQYF
TRBJ2-5	TRBV6-2/TRBV6-3	CASSYTRHRYF
TRBJ1-6	TRBV10-3	CATYRGNNSPLHF
TRBJ2-7	TRBV29-1	CSVGGLTGAYEQYF
TRBJ1-1	TRBV7-9	CASGDIRGATEAFF
TRBJ2-3	TRBV7-9	CASSLGPQDTQYF
TRBJ1-5	TRBV12-3/TRBV12-4	CASSPGPVGSNQPQHF
TRBJ2-5	TRBV29-1	CSVRREQETQYF
TRBJ1-1	TRBV18	CASSGGDRDRQAFF
TRBJ2-7	TRBV7-2	CASSLARTDYEQYF
TRBJ1-3	TRBV6-6	CASSPIGNIIYF
TRBJ2-1	TRBV12-3/TRBV12-4	CASSPDRGLLNEQFF
TRBJ2-1	TRBV5-4	CASSLAGPEGEFF
TRBJ1-5	TRBV4-2	CASSQADSANQPQHF
TRBJ2-5	TRBV9	CASSGRGFQETQYF
TRBJ2-4	TRBV5-1	CASQKQGENIQYF
TRBJ1-6	TRBV7-2	CASSVRGASYNSPLHF
TRBJ2-1	TRBV15	CATSRGPSGRALGSYNEQFF
TRBJ2-4	TRBV4-2	CASSPSPMTGEGGNIQYF
TRBJ2-7	TRBV15	CATSRDLGQSYEQYF
TRBJ2-1	TRBV12-3/TRBV12-4	CASNVWGASYNEQFF
TRBJ2-3	TRBV20-1	CSARGLTDTQYF
TRBJ2-5	TRBV5-1	CASSPYRGVETQYF
TRBJ2-5	TRBV6-1	CASSGTGHFQETQYF
TRBJ2-1	TRBV5-1	CASSLEYSTYNEQFF
TRBJ2-2	TRBV21-1	CASSKVLGFGVTGELFF
TRBJ1-1	TRBV7-2	CASSLTRGDTEAFF
TRBJ2-7	TRBV7-2	CASSFSTNPYEQYF
TRBJ2-3	TRBV29-1	CSVEGTQTDTQYF
TRBJ2-1	TRBV5-1	CASSLGSSSYNEQFF
TRBJ1-1	TRBV6-1	CASSRTGNGGTEAFF
TRBJ1-2	TRBV12-3/TRBV12-4	CASSTQGPYGYTF
TRBJ2-1	TRBV20-1	CSAKGWQGAYNEQFF
TRBJ1-5	TRBV12-3/TRBV12-4	CASSPSGAARNQPQHF
TRBJ2-7	TRBV12-3/TRBV12-4	CASSPTPYEQYF
TRBJ2-1	TRBV7-6	CASSTHQGDVYNEQFF
TRBJ2-5	TRBV6-2/TRBV6-3	CASSYITGGQETQYF
TRBJ1-4	TRBV15	CATSRDNEFGLFF
TRBJ2-1	TRBV7-2	CASSFKGFPGNEQFF
TRBJ2-7	TRBV7-2	CASTVTASGSTYEQYF
TRBJ1-6	TRBV12-3/TRBV12-4	CASSLAGTGSPLHF
TRBJ1-4	TRBV11-2	CASISKERGEKLFF